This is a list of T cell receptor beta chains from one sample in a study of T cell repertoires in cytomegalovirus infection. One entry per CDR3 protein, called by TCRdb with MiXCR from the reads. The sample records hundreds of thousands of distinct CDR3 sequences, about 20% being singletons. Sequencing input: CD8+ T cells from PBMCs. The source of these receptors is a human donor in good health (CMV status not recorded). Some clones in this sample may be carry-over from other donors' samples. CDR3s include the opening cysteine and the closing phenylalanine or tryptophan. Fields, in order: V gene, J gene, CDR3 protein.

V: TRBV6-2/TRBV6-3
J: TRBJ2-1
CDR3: CASSYPDAVSYNEQFF

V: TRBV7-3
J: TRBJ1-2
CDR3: CASSQLRDSNNNYGYTF

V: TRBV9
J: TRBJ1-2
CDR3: CASSPRDRGSRDGYTF

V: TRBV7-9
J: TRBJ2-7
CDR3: CASSRRFGPSEQYF

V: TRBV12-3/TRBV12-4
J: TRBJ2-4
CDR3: CASTPSSEAKNIQYF

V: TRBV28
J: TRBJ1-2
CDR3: CASSPVYYGYTF

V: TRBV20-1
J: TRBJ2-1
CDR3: CSALRGSPYYNEQFF

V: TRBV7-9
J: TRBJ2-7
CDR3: CASSPSSDRDAYEQYF

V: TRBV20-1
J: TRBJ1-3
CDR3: CSARGGAPARIDTIYF

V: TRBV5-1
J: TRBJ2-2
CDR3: CASSPAGVPGELFF

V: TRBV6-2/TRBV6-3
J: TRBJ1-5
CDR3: CASSWGSIQPQHF

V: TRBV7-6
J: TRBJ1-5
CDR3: CASSLGPAQPQHF

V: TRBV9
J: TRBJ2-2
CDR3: CASTGRGDENTGELFF

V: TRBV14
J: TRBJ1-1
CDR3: CASKRVISDTEAFF

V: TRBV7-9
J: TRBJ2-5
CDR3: CASSYGYQETQYF

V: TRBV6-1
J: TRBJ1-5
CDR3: CASSEYAEGGDQPQHF

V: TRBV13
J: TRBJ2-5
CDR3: CASSQGLAVGETQYF

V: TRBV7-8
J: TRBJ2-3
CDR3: CASSLSLAQEVTDTQYF

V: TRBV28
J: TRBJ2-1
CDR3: CASSGIDIRSYNEQFF

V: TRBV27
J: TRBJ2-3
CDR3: CASSSPGQSTDTQYF

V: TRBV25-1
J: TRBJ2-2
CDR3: CASSEQAHTGELFF

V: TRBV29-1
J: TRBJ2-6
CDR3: CSVEAGSGTGANVLTF

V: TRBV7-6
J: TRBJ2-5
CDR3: CASSAGGGQETQYF

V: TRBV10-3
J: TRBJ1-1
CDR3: CAISDIGPSNTEAFF

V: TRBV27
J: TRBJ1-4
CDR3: CASSRRGSGEKPFF

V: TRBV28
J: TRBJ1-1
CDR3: CASSLLAGTAGGAFF

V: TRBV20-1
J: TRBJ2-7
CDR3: CSAQVTDTYEQYF

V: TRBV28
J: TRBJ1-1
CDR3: CASSLYRGGDTEAFF

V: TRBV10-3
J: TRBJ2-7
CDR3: CAISGGATYEQYF

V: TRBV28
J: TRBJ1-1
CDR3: CASIPQGFDTEAFF

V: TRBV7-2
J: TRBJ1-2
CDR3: CASSWGPPDGYTF

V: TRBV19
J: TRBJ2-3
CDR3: CASSIPTTSGGPDTQYF

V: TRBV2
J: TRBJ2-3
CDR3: CASSELGGVTDTQYF

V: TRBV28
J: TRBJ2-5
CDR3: CASDPGYQETQYF

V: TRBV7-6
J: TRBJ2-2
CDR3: CASSSPTEELFF

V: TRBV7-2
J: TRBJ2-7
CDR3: CASSLGYLFEQYF

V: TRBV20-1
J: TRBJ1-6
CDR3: CSSQGQGNSPLHF

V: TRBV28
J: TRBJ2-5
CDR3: CASGAGNQETQYF

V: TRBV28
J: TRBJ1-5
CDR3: CASSLFGTGDLNQPQHF

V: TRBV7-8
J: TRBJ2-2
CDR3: CASSPHWTGRVAGELFF

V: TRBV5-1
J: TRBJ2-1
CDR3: CASSTGLAGGEEQFF

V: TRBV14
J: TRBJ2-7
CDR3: CASSQDIETSSDEQYF

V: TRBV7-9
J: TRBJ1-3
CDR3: CASSLGHQHGNTIYF

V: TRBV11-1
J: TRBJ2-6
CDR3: CASSLTGGALIGANVLTF